This T cell receptor (beta chain) emerged from a study of T cell changes during pregnancy in multiple sclerosis. The CDR3 spans 16 residues. Germline V gene data show CDR1 as SEHNR and CDR2 as FQNEAQ (reference sequence). Trimming removed 5 bases from V and 2 bases from J; junction bases left unmatched: 11. Profiled with immunoSEQ multiplex PCR; TCRdb holds only in-frame clones, not every one. Counted here are tens of thousands of clones, about 88% occurring once; the ten biggest clones make up 5.4%. The chain employs TRBV7-9 and TRBJ2-7; 8 bases are shared with TRBD1. Sequencing was performed on peripheral blood, taken in the third trimester of pregnancy. The receptor's source is a female donor in good health, enrolled as a control in a pregnancy study. Here the CDR3 reads CASSPGGWGPPYEQYF. CDR3 DNA sequence: TGTGCCAGCAGCCCAGGGGGCTGGGGTCCCCCCTACGAGCAGTACTTC.